This entry lists 20 T cell receptor beta chains sequenced from one sample in a study of T cell repertoires in cytomegalovirus infection (dated by TCRdb to between 2018 and 2021). Sequenced using an Illumina HiSeq 1500. Through fastp at Q25 and MiXCR, TCRdb rebuilt clones from the public reads, retaining in-frame beta chains. Rows are unified per CDR3 protein, each entry keeping the most common DNA and genes. The sample profile shows 700,000 to 950,000 distinct CDR3 sequences; around a third of them were found once. Of the sample, 12% is held by the ten largest clones. The treatment or condition label here, explained by the study, means: in vitro stimulation with specific CMV peptide epitopes to enrich CMV-specific T cells. These receptors' antigens are unknown. The sequences come from cultured CD8+ T cells from PBMCs, collected from culture after CMV antigen stimulation. Receptors originate from a human donor in good health (CMV status not recorded). Some clones in this sample may be carry-over from other donors' samples.

The chain uses TRBV7-8 and TRBJ1-1; D is possibly TRBD1 (5 bases). The V gene's germline CDR1 is SGHVS and CDR2 FQNEAQ. V was trimmed by 10 bases and J by 3 bases, leaving 27 bases between them. The CDR3 has 17 residues. DNA of the CDR3: TGTGCCACCACTCGTGGGTCACCGGTTCCGGGGGACACTGAAGCTTTCTTT. It yields the protein CATTRGSPVPGDTEAFF.

This clonotype was seen more than once but under ten times. The V call is TRBV5-5, the J call TRBJ2-3, with a tentative D call TRBD2 (6 bases). Per germline, CDR1 SGHKS and CDR2 YYEKEE (reference sequence). The CDR3 consists of 15 residues. V gave up 0 bases and J gave up 1 base, with 9 bases separating them. CDR3 DNA: TGTGCCAGCAGCTTGGGAGCTAGCGGCACAGATACGCAGTATTTT. Translating gives CASSLGASGTDTQYF. Looking up the rest from reference TRBV5-5 and TRBJ2-3 gives the full variable domain: DAGVTQSPTHLIKTRGQQVTLRCSPISGHKSVSWYQQVLGQGPQFIFQYYEKEERGRGNFPDRFSARQFPNYSSELNVNALLLGDSALYLCASSLGASGTDTQYFGPGTRLTVL.

Details on this clonotype: A much bigger clone sits one base away, suggesting this may be a read error. The rearrangement links TRBV7-4 to TRBJ2-7, with TRBD2 matching 10 bases. Germline CDR1 and CDR2: SGHVT and SQSDAQ. There are 15 residues in the CDR3. The J segment lost 4 bases and the V segment lost 5 bases, leaving 8 bases of the junction unmatched. The CDR3 nucleotides read TGTGCCAGCAGCCGCCCTAGCGGGGGAGGATACGAGCAGTACTTC. Residues: CASSRPSGGGYEQYF.

This clonotype was picked up many times. V gene TRBV12-3 or TRBV12-4 combines with J gene TRBJ2-1, with D uncertain. This CDR3 is 12 amino acids long. Trimming removed 5 bases from V and 6 bases from J, with 8 bases in between. This CDR3 reads CASSPGANEQFF. The CDR3 bases are TGTGCCAGCAGTCCTGGCGCCAATGAGCAGTTCTTC.

This chain joins TRBV6-1 and TRBJ2-1; tentative D call: TRBD1 (6 bases). The CDR3 has 16 amino acids. Germline V gives CDR1 MNHNS, CDR2 SASEGT. Trimming removed 10 bases at V and 2 bases at J, with 21 bases between. In DNA, the CDR3 is TGTGCCAACAGGCCCGATGGGGGCAGGGCCTACAATGAGCAGTTCTTC. Residues: CANRPDGGRAYNEQFF.

Concerning this clonotype itself: The missing conserved phenylalanine or tryptophan at the end of this CDR3 makes a read error likely. V gene TRBV12-3 or TRBV12-4 combines with J gene TRBJ1-1; possibly TRBD1 for D (6 bases). The V and J ends lost 1 base and 0 bases respectively, with 12 bases between them. CDR3 length: 16 amino acids. The CDR3 loop is CASSLGRTVMNTEAFL. DNA for the CDR3: TGTGCCAGCAGTTTAGGTCGGACAGTCATGAACACTGAAGCTTTCCTT.

The CDR3, as DNA: TGTGCCAGCTCACCACCGGGCAGACTCTTCTATGGCTACACCTTC. The encoded protein is CASSPPGRLFYGYTF. The chain uses TRBV18 and TRBJ1-2; D is undetermined. The germline V gene has CDR1 KGHSH and CDR2 LQKENI. The CDR3 totals 15 residues. V lost 0 bases and J 4 bases, leaving 12 bases between the germline ends.

This clonotype was detected a few times. This chain links TRBV5-1 with TRBJ2-3, with TRBD1 matching 10 bases. Per germline, CDR1 SGHRS and CDR2 YFSETQ. This CDR3 contains 15 residues. Germline trimming cut 4 bases from V and 5 bases from J; bases unmatched to any gene: 7. CDR3 bases: TGCGCCAGCAGCCCGGACAGGGGGACGGGAGATACGCAGTATTTT. It encodes CASSPDRGTGDTQYF. Based on the CDR3 plus reference TRBV5-1 and TRBJ2-3, the full variable domain is KAGVTQTPRYLIKTRGQQVTLSCSPISGHRSVSWYQQTPGQGLQFLFEYFSETQRNKGNFPGRFSGRQFSNSRSEMNVSTLELGDSALYLCASSPDRGTGDTQYFGPGTRLTVL.

The chain uses TRBV28 and TRBJ2-7; D is tentatively TRBD1 or TRBD2 (7 bases each). The CDR3 consists of 15 residues. Germline CDR1 MDHEN, CDR2 SYDVKM. V dropped 4 bases and J dropped 5 bases, with 18 bases sitting between them. This CDR3 is CASSSAGGAPHEQYV. The DNA of the CDR3 is TGTGCCAGCAGTTCTGCAGGGGGGGCCCCCCACGAGCAGTACGTC.

This clonotype has just a few counts. The rearrangement uses TRBV7-8 and TRBJ2-3, with 9 bases matching TRBD2. V lost 3 bases and J lost 4; bases outside the gene matches: 5. Germline values: CDR1 SGHVS, CDR2 FQNEAQ. The CDR3 is made up of 15 amino acids. The CDR3 here is CASSFETSGADTQYF. In DNA form, the CDR3 reads TGTGCCAGCAGCTTTGAGACTAGCGGTGCAGATACGCAGTATTTT.

V is TRBV10-1 and J is TRBJ2-1; 7 nucleotides align to TRBD2. V trimming: 4 bases; J trimming: 1 base; junction bases outside the gene matches: 4. The CDR3 length is 15 residues. The germline CDR1 and CDR2 sequences are WNHNN and SYGVQD (reference sequence). The CDR3 coding sequence is TGCGCCAGCAGTGTCCGGGGGGATTCCTACAATGAGCAGTTCTTC. Translation: CASSVRGDSYNEQFF.

Remarks on this clonotype: A read error may be the cause here, since a much bigger clone is one base away. The rearrangement uses TRBV7-6 and TRBJ2-1, with D perhaps TRBD2 (6 bases). Germline CDR1 is SGHVS and CDR2 is FNYEAQ. The ends were cut back, 1 base at V and 7 bases at J, with 14 bases in the middle. The CDR3 spans 15 residues. The CDR3 is CASSLGTTPVNEQFF. The DNA for the CDR3 is TGTGCCAGCAGCTTAGGGACTACCCCGGTTAATGAGCAGTTCTTC.

In its sample, this clonotype was seen many times. The rearrangement joins TRBV6-2 or TRBV6-3 to TRBJ2-7, with 7 bases lining up with TRBD1. V was clipped by 0 bases and J by 3 bases; unmatched bases: 8. From germline, CDR1 is MNHEY and CDR2 SVGEGT. The CDR3 contains 16 residues. CDR3 DNA sequence: TGTGCCAGCAGTTACTCGCTGACAGGGTTCTTCTACGAGCAGTACGTC. Translating it yields CASSYSLTGFFYEQYV.

The chain links TRBV7-9 to TRBJ2-5, with D possibly called TRBD1 or TRBD2 (6 bases each). The V and J ends lost 4 bases and 3 bases respectively, with 15 bases between them. CDR3 length equals 15 residues. CDR1 is SEHNR and CDR2 is FQNEAQ in the germline V gene (reference sequence). CDR3 residues: CASSSRGLGEETQYF. The CDR3 coding sequence is TGTGCCAGCAGCTCTCGGGGGCTAGGGGAAGAGACCCAGTACTTC.

This clonotype was seen a handful of times. V usage is TRBV7-6 and J usage is TRBJ2-7; 7 bases are shared with TRBD1. CDR3 length: 15 amino acids. Losses at the gene ends were 1 base for V and 0 bases for J; bases not matched to a gene: 3. Germline V lookup: CDR1 SGHVS, CDR2 FNYEAQ. Here the CDR3 reads CASSLEGAGSYEQYF. CDR3 bases: TGTGCCAGCAGCTTAGAGGGGGCCGGCTCCTACGAGCAGTACTTC.

The chain combines TRBV6-5 with TRBJ2-7; 9 bases fit TRBD1. Germline V CDR1 and CDR2: MNHEY, SVGAGI. The CDR3 covers 15 residues. With 5 bases clipped from V and 2 bases from J, the junction kept 7 bases outside the gene matches. The CDR3 DNA follows: TGTGCCAGCAGTCGAGGGACAGGGAGAACCTACGAGCAGTACTTC. Protein product: CASSRGTGRTYEQYF.

The chain combines TRBV20-1 with TRBJ1-5; maybe TRBD1 (5 bases). The CDR3 covers 17 residues. Deletions cut 5 bases from V and 1 base from J, with 21 bases between. Germline V gene data show CDR1 as DFQATT and CDR2 as SNEGSKA (reference sequence). Written as DNA, the CDR3 is TGCAGTGCTCGACAGAGACCCCTGGGATCCAGCAATCAGCCCCAGCATTTT. Translating gives CSARQRPLGSSNQPQHF.

The rearrangement uses TRBV28 and TRBJ1-5, with D uncertain. Germline V gene lookup returns CDR1 MDHEN and CDR2 SYDVKM. Between the trimmed V and J ends, which lost 3 bases and 1 base, there was a span of 19 bases. This CDR3 is built from 18 residues. The CDR3 nucleotides read TGTGCCAGCAGTTTCCCCGGGCCTCAAAGTGGGAGCAATCAGCCCCAGCATTTT. Translating it yields CASSFPGPQSGSNQPQHF. The variable domain in full, with the rest retrieved from reference TRBV28 and TRBJ1-5, is DVKVTQSSRYLVKRTGEKVFLECVQDMDHENMFWYRQDPGLGLRLIYFSYDVKMKEKGDIPEGYSVSREKKERFSLILESASTNQTSMYLCASSFPGPQSGSNQPQHFGDGTRLSIL.

This clonotype occurred a few times. The V call is TRBV6-1, the J call TRBJ1-1; D gene uncertain. V was cut by 4 bases and J by 5 bases, with 8 bases left in between. CDR3 size: 12 residues. Germline V gene sequence: CDR1 MNHNS, CDR2 SASEGT. The CDR3: CASSAESTEAFF. The CDR3 DNA reads as TGTGCCAGCAGTGCAGAGTCAACTGAAGCTTTCTTT.

The V call is TRBV4-2, the J call TRBJ2-4, with 7 bases lining up with TRBD1. The CDR3 runs to 18 residues. The germline CDR1 and CDR2 sequences are LGHNA and YNFKEQ. After removal of 5 bases from V and 1 base from J, the junction contained 14 bases not matched to a gene. CDR3 nucleotide sequence: TGTGCCAGCAGCTCTGACAGGGTTGGCTTGGGGGCCAAAAACATTCAGTACTTC. This codes for CASSSDRVGLGAKNIQYF.